This T cell receptor beta chain is from a study of identical twins. MiXCR was run by TCRdb on the 5' RACE reads, yielding one entry per CDR3 protein. Of about 220,000 distinct CDR3 sequences listed, approximately 5.9% are singletons. Trimming cost V 5 bases and J 0 bases, with 16 bases left between them. The CDR3 spans 15 residues. CDR1 and CDR2 from the germline V gene are DFQATT and SNEGSKA (reference sequence). Regarding the study as a whole: Diverse VJ usage suggested most zero-insertion clonotypes were not invariant T cells. Abundant beta clonotypes from cord blood had fewer insertions, unlike memory repertoires, which showed none. The authors drew conclusions from cross-sectional statistical analysis rather than following the same donors.

This clonotype was seen a few times. Its antigen is undetermined. These same records also appear under a second study, on T cells expressing NK-cell markers. That paper states: Four donors' CD3+CD56-NKG2C+ cells were dominated by the same clonotypes.

The chain carries TRBV20-1 and TRBJ2-5; the D is unclear. This receptor was obtained from a woman aged 18-29 years in good health. The sample comprised CD8+ T cells sorted from blood. The CDR3 reads CSAPRLGLYQETQYF. The CDR3 coding sequence is TGCAGTGCTCCCCGACTTGGATTGTACCAAGAGACCCAGTACTTC.